Below are 3 T cell receptor beta chains sequenced from a single sample in a study of T-cell reconstitution after alpha-beta-depleted transplantation in children. Library preparation (for TCRbeta) was performed with unique molecular identifiers. TCRdb called the PCR reads again in MiXCR, with one record for every CDR3 protein. The sample carries about 980,000 distinct CDR3 sequences, 25% to 35% recorded once. Sequencing was performed on PBMCs, mostly from graft donor cells, taken 360 days after TCRalphabeta/CD19-depleted stem cell transplant. These receptors all stem from a boy less than two years old who had a stem cell transplant for SCID, so the T cells may come from the graft donor.

The chain joins TRBV20-1 to TRBJ1-2; 7 positions agree with TRBD1. The CDR3 is 14 residues long. Unmatched junction bases numbered 7, after V lost 6 bases and J lost 0 bases. Germline CDR1 DFQATT, CDR2 SNEGSKA (reference sequence). The CDR3 DNA sequence: TGCAGTGCCCGTGGACAGGTTCCTAACTATGGCTACACCTTC. It yields the protein CSARGQVPNYGYTF.

The rearrangement uses TRBV20-1 and TRBJ2-1; TRBD2 aligns across 9 bases. CDR1 is DFQATT and CDR2 is SNEGSKA in the germline V gene (reference sequence). V was clipped by 1 base and J by 7 bases; unmatched bases: 5. CDR3 size: 14 residues. CDR3 sequence: CSARVAGEWNEQFF. CDR3 sequence (DNA): TGCAGTGCTAGAGTAGCGGGAGAGTGGAATGAGCAGTTCTTC.

This sequence joins TRBV20-1 and TRBJ2-2; D unclear. CDR1 and CDR2 (germline): DFQATT, SNEGSKA (reference sequence). CDR3 length: 11 residues. Trimming stripped 6 bases from V and 7 bases from J, with 9 bases between. The CDR3 DNA is TGCAGTGCCCCCCGCCACGGGGAGCTGTTTTTT. This gives the protein CSAPRHGELFF.